These T cell receptor beta chains were read from a single sample in a study of cytotoxic CD8 clonotypes in ibrutinib-treated CLL. Libraries were prepared by immunoSEQ multiplex PCR; TCRdb keeps only in-frame clonotypes and omits some of them. The table has hundreds of thousands of clones, under 75% seen once. This specimen consisted of PBMCs, obtained after 24 months of ibrutinib treatment. The receptor source for this set is a human donor with chronic lymphocytic leukemia. CDR3s include the opening cysteine and the closing phenylalanine or tryptophan. Fields, in order: clone size, V gene, CDR3 protein. Some rows mark clone size as missing; the rest say once, few, many or name a class of expanded clone.

-	TRBV5-1	CASSFTGDEKLFF
-	TRBV7-3	CASSLNGDTQYF
-	TRBV25-1	CASSGQLTTGELFF
-	TRBV30	CAWSVQERGYGGELFF
-	TRBV4-3	CASSQDWGVYGYTF
-	TRBV7-8	CASSLALEGSPLHF
-	TRBV19	CASSIDGRVVKNIQYF
-	TRBV15	CATSRDPASYEQYF
-	TRBV19	CASSPALAGYEQYF
once	TRBV7-2	CASSQGDYTYQETQYF
-	TRBV2	CASSEPDTQMNTEAFF
-	TRBV5-1	CATSEGPGANVLTF
-	TRBV5-1	CASRQESNYGYTF
few	TRBV7-9	CASSREEGRGYTF
-	TRBV4-2	CASSQASSKNEQFF
-	TRBV5-6	CASSLGIGFSGRSTDTQYF
few	TRBV27	CASSRDSQETQYF
few	TRBV10-3	CAIRGQYLYEQYF
-	TRBV27	CASSLHEQYF
-	TRBV28	CASSPLTGAGEKLFF
-	TRBV4-2	CASSQDAGERYNEQFF
-	TRBV28	CASQRGEQYF
-	TRBV29-1	CSVESGELFF
-	TRBV27	CASSLRFGEQFF
-	TRBV18	CASSYANTEAFF
-	TRBV11-2	CASSYTTSSSDTQYF
once	TRBV25-1	CASSEGVLSLGELFF
-	TRBV19	CASSQGLGQPQHF
few	TRBV7-3	CASSLSETGTDTQYF
-	TRBV10-1	CASSEMGRDTQYF
-	TRBV6-5	CASSYGVGGSGYEQYF
-	TRBV25-1	CASSAPLAGEVETQYF
-	TRBV18	CASSPQTTDTQYF
-	TRBV6-5	CASSYSKRQENTEAFF
-	TRBV28	CASSLRGSGNTIYF